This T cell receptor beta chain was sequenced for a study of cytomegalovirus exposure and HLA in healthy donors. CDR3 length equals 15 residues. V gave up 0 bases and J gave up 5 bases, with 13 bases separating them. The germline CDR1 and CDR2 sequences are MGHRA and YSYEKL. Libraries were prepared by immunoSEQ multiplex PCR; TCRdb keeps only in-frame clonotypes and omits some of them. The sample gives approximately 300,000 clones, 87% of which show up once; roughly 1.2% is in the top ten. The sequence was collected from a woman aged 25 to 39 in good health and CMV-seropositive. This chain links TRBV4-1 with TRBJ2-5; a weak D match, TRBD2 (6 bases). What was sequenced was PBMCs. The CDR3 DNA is TGCGCCAGCAGCCAAGAAGGGTCGGGGGTGGAGACCCAGTACTTC. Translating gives CASSQEGSGVETQYF.